This T cell receptor beta chain was sequenced in a study of T cell clusters in autoimmune cytopenias. CDR1 SGHAT and CDR2 FQDESV come from the germline V gene (reference sequence). The CDR3 has 18 amino acids. TRB amplification used around 270 ng of peripheral blood genomic DNA. TRB rearrangements were amplified by touch-down multiplex PCR with mixed TRB-A/B primers. From the multiplex PCR reads, TCRdb lists one entry per CDR3 protein and no DNA. The table lists thousands of distinct CDR3 sequences. The sample was also reused in another study, on T cell repertoires in aging, cancer and after chemotherapy. That paper states: Loss of evenness, beyond lost richness, contributed to age-related TCR diversity decline in cancer patients.

The sample taken for sequencing was peripheral blood. This clonotype originated in a human donor in good health. The gene calls are TRBV11-1 and TRBJ2-7; the D gene TCRdb calls, TRBD2, cannot be checked with no DNA. CDR3 sequence reads: CASSAQFQLARSSYEQYF. The full variable domain, its missing parts supplied by reference TRBV11-1 and TRBJ2-7, is EAEVAQSPRYKITEKSQAVAFWCDPISGHATLYWYRQILGQGPELLVQFQDESVVDDSQLPKDRFSAERLKGVDSTLKIQPAELGDSAMYLCASSAQFQLARSSYEQYFGPGTRLTVT.